The 12 T cell receptor beta chains given below trace back to one sample, sequenced in a study of blood T cell repertoires in COVID-19. Profiling relied on immunoSEQ multiplex PCR, and the TCRdb table lists in-frame clones only, not all of them. The table includes 240,000 or so clones, around 90% detected once. Sequences were obtained from PBMCs or T cells enriched from blood (not recorded which). The source is a man aged 50 to 59 who had been exposed to COVID-19.

The chain carries TRBV7-9 and TRBJ2-6; D remains ambiguous. The CDR3 runs to 18 residues. The V and J ends lost 5 bases and 0 bases respectively, with 17 bases between them. From germline, CDR1 is SEHNR and CDR2 FQNEAQ (reference sequence). The CDR3: CASSVNKYGYSGANVLTF. The CDR3 nucleotides are TGTGCCAGCAGCGTAAATAAGTACGGTTACTCTGGGGCCAACGTCCTGACTTTC.

CDR3 protein: CASSISGRAYEQYV. CDR3 nucleotide sequence: TGTGCCAGCAGTATTAGCGGGCGAGCCTACGAGCAGTACGTC. J is TRBJ2-7 and V is TRBV28; 7 bases are shared with TRBD2. V lost 5 bases, J lost 2 bases, and 6 bases stayed unmatched. This CDR3 comprises 14 residues. The V gene's germline CDR1 is MDHEN and CDR2 SYDVKM.

The chain couples TRBV6-4 to TRBJ2-5; D is possibly TRBD1 (6 bases). Germline CDR1 and CDR2: MRHNA and SNTAGT. The V end was cut by 0 bases, the J end by 5 bases, with 7 bases between. The CDR3 runs to 13 residues. The CDR3 region has the DNA TGTGCCAGCAGTGACTCGAGGGGGGAGACCCAGTACTTC. This codes for CASSDSRGETQYF.

The chain joins TRBV28 to TRBJ1-1, with D possibly matching TRBD1 (6 bases). Trimming removed 7 bases at V and 1 base at J, with 13 bases between. The germline gives CDR1 MDHEN, CDR2 SYDVKM. This CDR3 has 14 amino acids. The CDR3, as DNA: TGTGCCAGCACATCCGGGACACCGAACACTGAAGCTTTCTTT. Protein sequence: CASTSGTPNTEAFF.

This clone has only a few counts. This chain connects TRBV10-3 to TRBJ1-4; 9 bases are shared with TRBD1. This CDR3 contains 15 residues. The V gene's germline CDR1 is ENHRY and CDR2 SYGVKD. V shed 6 bases and J 7 bases; nucleotides not matched to a gene: 9. CDR3 protein: CAIRMGQGEGEKLFF. The CDR3 coding sequence is TGTGCCATCAGGATGGGACAGGGTGAGGGTGAAAAACTGTTTTTT.

This chain links TRBV9 with TRBJ2-2; D unclear. Deletions cut 1 base from V and 8 bases from J, with 9 bases between. Germline values: CDR1 SGDLS, CDR2 YYNGEE. This CDR3 region has 13 residues. CDR3 sequence: CASSVPQRGELFF. CDR3 coding DNA: TGTGCCAGCAGCGTACCCCAGAGGGGGGAGCTGTTTTTT.

This chain uses TRBV7-3 with TRBJ2-2; possible D gene TRBD2, 5 bases. CDR3 length equals 16 residues. Trimming took off 5 bases at V and 3 bases at J, with 16 bases between the two ends. The germline CDR1 and CDR2 sequences are SGHTA and FQGTGA. The CDR3 coding sequence is TGTGCCAGCAGCCCGGGGTCATCCCGGGACACCGGGGAGCTGTTTTTT. Encoded protein: CASSPGSSRDTGELFF.

This clone was counted a single time. The chain recombines TRBV7-2 with TRBJ2-1; 10 bases agree with TRBD2. CDR1 SGHTA and CDR2 FQGNSA come from the germline V gene. V was clipped by 4 bases and J by 7 bases; unmatched bases: 7. The CDR3 spans 15 residues. The CDR3 sequence: CASSSRLAGPNEQFF. Here the CDR3 DNA reads TGTGCCAGCAGCTCCCGACTAGCGGGTCCTAATGAGCAGTTCTTC.

The chain employs TRBV7-9 and TRBJ2-5, with D possibly being TRBD2 (7 bases). From germline, CDR1 is SEHNR and CDR2 FQNEAQ (reference sequence). The V gene lost 7 bases and the J gene lost 1 base, with 13 bases spanning the gap. This CDR3 is built from 14 residues. The CDR3 loop is CASIEGGVQETQYF. The DNA for the CDR3 is TGTGCCAGCATCGAAGGGGGGGTCCAAGAGACCCAGTACTTC.

In its sample, this clone was seen once. The V and J genes are TRBV10-3 and TRBJ2-1; TRBD1 might be the D (6 bases). The CDR3 is 11 amino acids. Trimming shortened V by 8 bases and J by 6 bases, and 8 bases separated the two germline ends. Germline V gene lookup returns CDR1 ENHRY and CDR2 SYGVKD. The CDR3 DNA follows: TGTGCCATCTCACAGGGCAATGAGCAGTTCTTC. This sequence encodes CAISQGNEQFF.

CDR3 loop: CASSPHSGSNQPQHF. CDR3 DNA sequence: TGTGCCAGCAGTCCCCATTCCGGGAGTAATCAGCCCCAGCATTTT. This chain joins TRBV27 and TRBJ1-5; unclear D gene. This CDR3 is built from 15 residues. Between the trimmed V and J ends, which lost 5 bases and 4 bases, there was a span of 15 bases. Germline CDR1 reads MNHEY; CDR2 reads SMNVEV (reference sequence).

The chain combines TRBV4-1 with TRBJ1-5, with 8 positions matching TRBD1. The CDR3 has 17 residues. With V trimmed by 4 bases and J by 7 bases, 15 bases remained unmatched. Germline CDR1 is MGHRA and CDR2 is YSYEKL. CDR3 sequence reads: CASSLQFPQGAEQPQHF. The CDR3 region has the DNA TGCGCCAGCAGCCTGCAGTTCCCCCAGGGGGCAGAACAGCCCCAGCATTTT.